The 31 T cell receptor beta chains below come from one sample, sequenced in a study of T-cell reconstitution after alpha-beta-depleted transplantation in children. It was with unique molecular identifiers that the TCRbeta library was prepared. TCRdb used MiXCR to reprocess the PCR reads, holding one entry per CDR3 protein. The data contain approximately 1,000,000 distinct CDR3 sequences, about 31% of them singletons. The specimen was PBMCs, mostly from graft donor cells, collected 360 days after TCRalphabeta/CD19-depleted stem cell transplant. The source of these receptors is a boy younger than two who had a stem cell transplant for SCID, so the T cells may come from the graft donor.

CDR3 DNA: TGTGCCATCACTGGACAGCCACAAGAGACCCAGTACTTC. Translated: CAITGQPQETQYF. The gene calls are TRBV10-3 and TRBJ2-5; D may be TRBD1 (6 bases). This CDR3 is built from 13 residues. Germline CDR1 ENHRY, CDR2 SYGVKD. V was cut by 7 bases and J by 2 bases, with 11 bases left in between.

This clonotype was seen more than once but under ten times. The chain is built from TRBV5-5 and TRBJ2-3; weak D call: TRBD2 (5 bases). Germline lookup yields CDR1 SGHKS and CDR2 YYEKEE (reference sequence). Trimming pared 4 bases from V and 4 bases from J, leaving 13 bases between. This CDR3 region has 14 residues. The CDR3 DNA follows: TGTGCCAGCAGCCCGGGCCGCGGGTCAGATACGCAGTATTTT. This gives the protein CASSPGRGSDTQYF.

The gene calls are TRBV24-1 and TRBJ2-2; D gene unclear. The germline gives CDR1 KGHDR, CDR2 SFDVKD. CDR3 length equals 16 residues. V lost 0 bases and J lost 7, with 14 bases in between. The CDR3: CATSDLNPASHGELFF. The CDR3 coding sequence is TGTGCCACCAGTGATTTGAATCCCGCCTCACACGGGGAGCTGTTTTTT.

V gene TRBV7-9 combines with J gene TRBJ2-1, with D perhaps TRBD2 (6 bases). CDR1 and CDR2 (germline): SEHNR, FQNEAQ (reference sequence). The germline V and J ends were trimmed by 1 base and 3 bases, with 13 bases remaining between them. The CDR3 is 16 residues long. The CDR3 protein is CASSLGGVIVYNEQFF. CDR3 DNA: TGTGCCAGCAGCTTAGGCGGGGTAATCGTCTACAATGAGCAGTTCTTC. Variable domain in full (rest from reference TRBV7-9 and TRBJ2-1): DTGVSQNPRHKITKRGQNVTFRCDPISEHNRLYWYRQTLGQGPEFLTYFQNEAQLEKSRLLSDRFSAERPKGSFSTLEIQRTEQGDSAMYLCASSLGGVIVYNEQFFGPGTRLTVL.

This chain connects TRBV5-1 to TRBJ2-7, with a tentative D call TRBD1 (5 bases). This CDR3 has 14 residues. Trimming left V 3 bases short and J 2 bases short, with 12 bases between. In germline, CDR1 is SGHRS, CDR2 YFSETQ. The CDR3 coding sequence is TGCGCCAGCAGCTACTACGCAGGGACCTACGAGCAGTACTTC. Translated: CASSYYAGTYEQYF.

The chain couples TRBV5-1 to TRBJ2-2; a weak D match, TRBD2 (6 bases). V dropped 4 bases and J dropped 4 bases, with 14 bases sitting between them. CDR1 and CDR2 (germline): SGHRS, YFSETQ. This CDR3 is 15 amino acids long. CDR3 sequence reads: CASSRSLGGTGELFF. The CDR3, as DNA: TGCGCCAGCAGCCGGTCTCTGGGAGGCACCGGGGAGCTGTTTTTT. Full variable domain (remainder filled in from reference TRBV5-1 and TRBJ2-2): KAGVTQTPRYLIKTRGQQVTLSCSPISGHRSVSWYQQTPGQGLQFLFEYFSETQRNKGNFPGRFSGRQFSNSRSEMNVSTLELGDSALYLCASSRSLGGTGELFFGEGSRLTVL.

The V and J genes are TRBV7-9 and TRBJ1-2; D gene unclear. Trimming stripped 1 base from V and 7 bases from J, with 10 bases between. CDR3 length: 13 amino acids. Per the germline V gene, CDR1 is SEHNR and CDR2 is FQNEAQ (reference sequence). CDR3 in DNA: TGTGCCAGCAGCTTAGATCGAGGTTTTGGCTACACCTTC. It codes for CASSLDRGFGYTF.

V is TRBV5-1 and J is TRBJ2-2, with D unresolved. CDR3 size: 16 residues. Trimming removed 0 bases at V and 2 bases at J, with 11 bases between. CDR1 and CDR2 from the germline V gene are SGHRS and YFSETQ. The CDR3 bases are TGCGCCAGCAGCTTGGGGCAAACGACAAACACCGGGGAGCTGTTTTTT. This sequence encodes CASSLGQTTNTGELFF.

This clonotype was counted a single time. The gene calls are TRBV5-1 and TRBJ2-1, with 9 bases identical to TRBD1. CDR3 length: 16 residues. Unmatched junction bases numbered 7, after V lost 3 bases and J lost 3 bases. CDR1 is SGHRS, CDR2 YFSETQ, per germline. Here the CDR3 reads CASSSIGTGSYNEQFF. The CDR3 DNA reads TGCGCCAGCAGCTCCATCGGGACAGGGAGCTACAATGAGCAGTTCTTC.

In this sample, this clonotype turned up a few times. The V and J genes are TRBV27 and TRBJ2-7, with D tentatively TRBD1 (6 bases). Germline CDR1 and CDR2: MNHEY and SMNVEV (reference sequence). Trimming cost V 8 bases and J 1 base, with 15 bases left between them. The CDR3 has 14 residues. The CDR3 bases are TGTGCCAGCGCTTCCGGGACAAATTCCTACGAGCAGTACTTC. Translation gives CASASGTNSYEQYF.

V is TRBV7-2 and J is TRBJ2-3; 7 bases match TRBD1. Trimming cost V 3 bases and J 4 bases; bases outside gene matches: 7. Germline CDR1 is SGHTA and CDR2 is FQGNSA. This CDR3 is 15 amino acids long. The CDR3 spells CASSLARGLADTQYF. The CDR3 DNA is TGTGCCAGCAGCTTGGCCAGGGGGTTGGCAGATACGCAGTATTTT.

This clonotype was picked up a small number of times. The V gene is TRBV12-3 or TRBV12-4, the J gene TRBJ1-6, with D tentatively TRBD1 (6 bases). V was clipped by 6 bases and J by 0 bases, with 12 bases between them. This CDR3 has 16 residues. CDR3 loop: CASRPQGNSYNSPLHF. The CDR3 DNA sequence: TGTGCCAGCAGACCCCAGGGGAACTCCTATAATTCACCCCTCCACTTT.

The gene calls are TRBV5-4 and TRBJ1-4; TRBD1 matches at 7 bases. This CDR3 has 20 amino acids. The V gene end was trimmed by 1 base and the J gene end by 4 bases; junction bases not matched to a gene: 19. CDR1 and CDR2 (germline): SGHNT, YYREEE (reference sequence). The CDR3 is CASSLLWGRVPGQFNEKLFF. Written as DNA, the CDR3 is TGTGCCAGCAGCTTGCTTTGGGGGCGCGTGCCGGGACAGTTTAATGAAAAACTGTTTTTT. Using reference TRBV5-4 and TRBJ1-4 for the parts outside the CDR3, the full variable domain is ETGVTQSPTHLIKTRGQQVTLRCSSQSGHNTVSWYQQALGQGPQFIFQYYREEENGRGNFPPRFSGLQFPNYSSELNVNALELDDSALYLCASSLLWGRVPGQFNEKLFFGSGTQLSVL.

V usage is TRBV25-1 and J usage is TRBJ2-3; maybe TRBD2 (5 bases). Per germline, CDR1 MGHDK and CDR2 SYGVNS. The CDR3 is 17 amino acids. The V end was cut by 5 bases, the J end by 0 bases, with 18 bases between. The CDR3 sequence: CASSFPRGEGSTDTQYF. The CDR3 coding sequence is TGTGCCAGCAGTTTCCCACGGGGAGAAGGAAGCACAGATACGCAGTATTTT.

A few counts support this clonotype. The rearrangement links TRBV6-6 to TRBJ1-1; D not resolved. The CDR3 contains 12 residues. Germline assignment: CDR1 MNHNY and CDR2 SVGAGI (reference sequence). Between the trimmed V and J ends, which lost 5 bases and 3 bases, there was a span of 7 bases. CDR3 region: CASSTPDTEAFF. As DNA, the CDR3 is TGTGCCAGCAGTACCCCTGACACTGAAGCTTTCTTT.

This chain links TRBV6-5 with TRBJ2-5; D possibly corresponds to TRBD1 (5 bases). From germline, CDR1 is MNHEY and CDR2 SVGAGI. The ends were cut back, 4 bases at V and 5 bases at J, with 14 bases in the middle. CDR3 length: 14 amino acids. The CDR3 is CASSWGPRVETQYF. The CDR3 DNA is TGTGCCAGCAGTTGGGGTCCCAGGGTGGAGACCCAGTACTTC.

V is TRBV29-1 and J is TRBJ2-7; tentatively, D is TRBD1 (6 bases). CDR3 size: 12 residues. Germline V gives CDR1 SQVTM, CDR2 ANQGSEA. With 4 bases removed from V and 2 bases from J, the gap between germline ends came to 9 bases. The CDR3 loop reads CSVVEGAYEQYF. The DNA for the CDR3 is TGCAGCGTTGTAGAGGGGGCCTACGAGCAGTACTTC.

This clonotype has a handful of counts. The chain uses TRBV4-1 and TRBJ1-1, with D unclear. The CDR3 extends over 13 amino acids. With 3 bases removed from V and 5 bases from J, the gap between germline ends came to 10 bases. CDR1 is MGHRA, CDR2 YSYEKL, per germline. CDR3 coding DNA: TGCGCCAGCAGCCATTCCCCGGGGACTGAAGCTTTCTTT. This encodes CASSHSPGTEAFF.

This chain links TRBV20-1 with TRBJ2-7; 7 nucleotides match TRBD1. CDR1 and CDR2 (germline): DFQATT, SNEGSKA (reference sequence). Trimming removed 4 bases from V and 7 bases from J; junction bases left unmatched: 16. This CDR3 spans 15 amino acids. CDR3 sequence reads: CSANPPGQRAKEQYF. The CDR3 DNA follows: TGCAGTGCTAACCCCCCGGGACAGAGGGCGAAAGAGCAGTACTTC.

The chain recombines TRBV12-3 or TRBV12-4 with TRBJ1-2; TRBD1 aligns across 7 bases. V lost 5 bases to trimming and J lost 8 bases; unmatched junction nucleotides: 14. This CDR3 region has 15 residues. CDR3 bases: TGTGCCAGCAGTAAAGGGACAGCTATGTTCGTGGGCTACACCTTC. Translation: CASSKGTAMFVGYTF.

The chain carries TRBV28 and TRBJ2-5; D may be TRBD1 (5 bases). V lost 3 bases and J lost 4, with 18 bases in between. The CDR3 spans 16 residues. The V gene's germline CDR1 is MDHEN and CDR2 SYDVKM. Written as DNA, the CDR3 is TGTGCCAGCAGTTTCCACCCCAGGGAAGGCGGAGAGACCCAGTACTTC. Its translation: CASSFHPREGGETQYF. Combining the CDR3 with reference TRBV28 and TRBJ2-5 gives the whole variable domain DVKVTQSSRYLVKRTGEKVFLECVQDMDHENMFWYRQDPGLGLRLIYFSYDVKMKEKGDIPEGYSVSREKKERFSLILESASTNQTSMYLCASSFHPREGGETQYFGPGTRLLVL.

This clonotype was seen only once. This chain connects TRBV20-1 to TRBJ2-7; the D call may be TRBD1 or TRBD2 (5 bases each). The V end lost 4 bases, the J end lost 6 bases, and 13 bases lay between the germline ends. Germline CDR1 reads DFQATT; CDR2 reads SNEGSKA (reference sequence). The CDR3 extends over 12 amino acids. The CDR3 region is CSATRTRGEQYF. Here the CDR3 DNA reads TGCAGTGCTACCCGGACGAGGGGCGAGCAGTACTTC.

This chain links TRBV6-1 with TRBJ1-6, with 9 bases identical to TRBD1. This CDR3 contains 15 residues. Per the germline V gene, CDR1 is MNHNS and CDR2 is SASEGT. J lost 10 bases, V lost 6 bases, and 10 bases had no gene match. CDR3 nucleotides: TGTGCCAGCAGCAGGGACAGGGTGGTAGCGTCACCCCTCCACTTT. It is translated as CASSRDRVVASPLHF.

This clonotype was detected a few times. The chain uses TRBV6-2 or TRBV6-3 and TRBJ1-2; 9 nucleotides match TRBD1. The CDR3 loop spans 16 amino acids. The V and J ends lost 2 bases and 3 bases, in that order; junction bases with no gene match: 7. CDR1 and CDR2 (germline): MNHEY, SVGEGT. The CDR3 bases are TGTGCCAGCAGTTACGCGGGACAGGGAATCGACTATGGCTACACCTTC. This encodes CASSYAGQGIDYGYTF.

V and J are TRBV2 and TRBJ2-1; no reliable D call. With 4 bases removed from V and 5 bases from J, the gap between germline ends came to 9 bases. There are 13 residues in the CDR3. Germline V lookup: CDR1 SNHLY, CDR2 FYNNEI. The CDR3 region is CASSGYRNNEQFF. In nucleotides, the CDR3 is TGTGCCAGCAGTGGGTACAGAAACAATGAGCAGTTCTTC.

The rearrangement links TRBV10-3 to TRBJ2-5, with TRBD2 as a possible D gene (6 bases). The germline V gene has CDR1 ENHRY and CDR2 SYGVKD. V lost 3 bases to trimming and J lost 4 bases, with 18 bases between them. The CDR3 is made up of 16 amino acids. Here the CDR3 reads CAISEELRGGRETQYF. The CDR3 region has the DNA TGTGCCATCAGTGAAGAACTTCGGGGAGGAAGAGAGACCCAGTACTTC.

This clonotype was seen a handful of times. The chain combines TRBV20-1 with TRBJ2-5, with TRBD2 identical over 11 bases. The length of the CDR3 is 14 residues. The germline V gene has CDR1 DFQATT and CDR2 SNEGSKA (reference sequence). J was trimmed by 4 bases and V by 1 base; bases with no gene match: 2. CDR3: CSARGLAGTETQYF. The CDR3 coding sequence is TGCAGTGCTAGAGGACTAGCGGGGACAGAGACCCAGTACTTC.

This clonotype was seen ten or more times. The chain carries TRBV13 and TRBJ2-3, with a tentative D call TRBD2 (5 bases). CDR1 and CDR2 (germline): PRHDT, FYEKMQ (reference sequence). The ends were cut back, 5 bases at V and 4 bases at J, with 10 bases in the middle. The CDR3 runs 13 residues. This chain's CDR3 is CASSPLGADTQYF. CDR3 coding DNA: TGTGCCAGCAGCCCCCTGGGAGCAGATACGCAGTATTTT.

This clonotype has only a few counts. The chain couples TRBV4-2 to TRBJ2-3, with D hard to call. Germline values: CDR1 LGHNA, CDR2 YNFKEQ. There are 12 residues in the CDR3. The V and J ends lost 0 bases and 6 bases respectively, with 4 bases between them. The CDR3: CASSQEWDTQYF. Written as DNA, the CDR3 is TGTGCCAGCAGCCAAGAATGGGATACGCAGTATTTT.

This chain uses TRBV2 with TRBJ2-3; D not resolved. CDR3 length: 13 residues. Germline V CDR1 and CDR2: SNHLY, FYNNEI. The V end lost 8 bases, the J end lost 1 base, and 10 bases lay between the germline ends. The CDR3 coding sequence is TGTGCCAGCGAAGGGTGGGGCACAGATACGCAGTATTTT. Translated, it gives CASEGWGTDTQYF.

The chain has TRBV9 and TRBJ2-5; 11 positions agree with TRBD2. Looked up from germline, CDR1 is SGDLS and CDR2 is YYNGEE. This CDR3 region has 16 residues. V lost 2 bases to trimming and J lost 4 bases; unmatched junction nucleotides: 7. As DNA, the CDR3 is TGTGCCAGCAGCGTGGGGCTAGCGGGGGGCGGAGAGACCCAGTACTTC. Translation: CASSVGLAGGGETQYF.